Below, 27 T cell receptor beta chains from the same sample are listed, as sequenced in a study of OX40 agonist ivuxolimab in advanced cancers. TCRdb's table, derived via immunoSEQ multiplex PCR, lists solely in-frame clones and lacks some. The sample lists under 20,000 clones; about 89% were seen once. The sample in question was CD4+ or CD8+ T cells sorted from blood, obtained in a trial of the OX40 agonist ivuxolimab. The receptors derive from an adult with an advanced solid tumor such as melanoma, head and neck, liver or kidney cancer.

J is TRBJ2-7 and V is TRBV28, with 13 bases lining up with TRBD2. CDR3 size: 16 residues. Unmatched junction bases numbered 6, after V lost 5 bases and J lost 2 bases. Looked up from germline, CDR1 is MDHEN and CDR2 is SYDVKM. CDR3 in amino acids: CASSHGTSGTTYEQYF. DNA for the CDR3: TGTGCCAGCAGTCACGGGACTAGCGGGACAACCTACGAGCAGTACTTC.

The chain carries TRBV7-8 and TRBJ2-1, with D unclear. Germline V gene sequence: CDR1 SGHVS, CDR2 FQNEAQ. This CDR3 has 14 residues. V was clipped by 5 bases and J by 10 bases, with 18 bases between them. CDR3 sequence reads: CASSPSRAGNEQFF. In nucleotides, the CDR3 is TGTGCCAGCAGCCCTTCAAGGGCAGGCAACGAGCAGTTCTTC.

This sequence joins TRBV19 and TRBJ1-5, with D possibly matching TRBD1 (5 bases). The CDR3 has 15 residues. V dropped 1 base and J dropped 7 bases, with 14 bases sitting between them. CDR1 is LNHDA and CDR2 is SQIVND in the germline V gene (reference sequence). The CDR3 here is CASSIVTGGLQPQHF. CDR3 bases: TGTGCCAGTAGTATAGTCACAGGCGGATTACAGCCCCAGCATTTT.

The chain employs TRBV19 and TRBJ2-1; 9 bases are a match to TRBD2. The CDR3 loop spans 14 amino acids. Germline V gene lookup returns CDR1 LNHDA and CDR2 SQIVND (reference sequence). V shed 5 bases, J shed 6 bases, and the junction held 5 bases outside the gene matches. The CDR3 region has the DNA TGTGCCAGTAGTCTAGGACTAGCGATCAATGAGCAGTTCTTC. This translates into CASSLGLAINEQFF. The variable domain in full, completed from reference TRBV19 and TRBJ2-1, reads DGGITQSPKYLFRKEGQNVTLSCEQNLNHDAMYWYRQDPGQGLRLIYYSQIVNDFQKGDIAEGYSVSREKKESFPLTVTSAQKNPTAFYLCASSLGLAINEQFFGPGTRLTVL.

The chain links TRBV27 to TRBJ2-7; TRBD1 or TRBD2 may be the D gene (5 bases each). This CDR3 is 13 amino acids long. Trimming took off 2 bases at V and 3 bases at J, with 8 bases between the two ends. The V gene's germline CDR1 is MNHEY and CDR2 SMNVEV (reference sequence). The CDR3 DNA follows: TGTGCCAGCAGTTTAGGGGACCTCTACGAGCAGTACTTC. Its translation: CASSLGDLYEQYF.

With regard to this clone: Distinct nucleotide sequences in the sample also encode this CDR3. The chain is built from TRBV6-1 and TRBJ2-4; 8 bases match TRBD2. The CDR3 covers 15 residues. J was trimmed by 0 bases and V by 11 bases; bases with no gene match: 9. CDR1 is MNHNS, CDR2 SASEGT, per germline. This CDR3 reads CAGAGGEIAKNIQYF. The CDR3, as DNA: TGTGCCGGGGCGGGGGGTGAGATAGCCAAAAACATTCAGTACTTC.

The chain uses TRBV7-2 and TRBJ2-7; D is uncertain. The germline V and J ends were trimmed by 4 bases and 2 bases, with 9 bases remaining between them. There are 13 residues in the CDR3. CDR1 is SGHTA and CDR2 is FQGNSA in the germline V gene. The CDR3 loop reads CASSYDAPYEQYF. CDR3 DNA: TGTGCCAGCAGCTATGACGCCCCCTACGAGCAGTACTTC.

The rearrangement joins TRBV7-6 to TRBJ2-2, with 7 bases lining up with TRBD2. Germline lookup yields CDR1 SGHVS and CDR2 FNYEAQ. J gave up 3 bases and V 1 base, and 5 bases lay outside the gene matches. The CDR3 is made up of 16 amino acids. The CDR3 region is CASSLGGGRYTGELFF. The CDR3 bases are TGTGCCAGCAGCTTAGGCGGGGGACGTTACACCGGGGAGCTGTTTTTT.

The rearrangement joins TRBV4-1 to TRBJ2-5, with TRBD2 identical over 7 bases. Germline CDR1 and CDR2: MGHRA and YSYEKL. The CDR3 covers 14 residues. Germline trimming cut 6 bases from V and 2 bases from J; bases unmatched to any gene: 6. The DNA for the CDR3 is TGCGCCAGCAGTCTAGCGGCTTTACAAGAGACCCAGTACTTC. Residues: CASSLAALQETQYF.

The chain combines TRBV6-5 with TRBJ2-2, with TRBD2 matching 8 bases. CDR1 is MNHEY and CDR2 is SVGAGI in the germline V gene. There are 15 residues in the CDR3. After removal of 7 bases from V and 6 bases from J, the junction contained 10 bases not matched to a gene. CDR3 in DNA: TGTGCCAGCACCGGGACTAGTCGGGGGGCCGGGGAGCTGTTTTTT. Translation gives CASTGTSRGAGELFF.

The chain uses TRBV11-2 and TRBJ2-7; the match to TRBD2 covers 10 bases. V shed 2 bases, J shed 3 bases, and the junction held 4 bases outside the gene matches. Germline loops: CDR1 SGHAT, CDR2 FQNNGV. This CDR3 has 15 amino acids. CDR3 nucleotides: TGTGCCAGCAGCTTACCAGCTAGCGGGAGCTACGAGCAGTACTTC. This codes for CASSLPASGSYEQYF.

The chain has TRBV27 and TRBJ1-6, with D unresolved. The V gene lost 5 bases and the J gene lost 4 bases, with 21 bases spanning the gap. The CDR3 runs 18 residues. Germline V lookup: CDR1 MNHEY, CDR2 SMNVEV (reference sequence). The DNA of the CDR3 is TGTGCCAGCAGTCCACCCCGGACGAGCGACTTTTATAATTCACCCCTCCACTTT. Translation: CASSPPRTSDFYNSPLHF.

The rearrangement links TRBV27 to TRBJ1-1, with a tentative D call TRBD1 (6 bases). The germline CDR1 and CDR2 sequences are MNHEY and SMNVEV (reference sequence). V lost 7 bases and J 9 bases, leaving 12 bases between the germline ends. This CDR3 comprises 11 residues. The CDR3 coding sequence is TGTGCCAGCATTACCGGGACACAAGCTTTCTTT. It translates to CASITGTQAFF.

This sequence joins TRBV9 and TRBJ2-3; TRBD1 aligns across 8 bases. This CDR3 region has 15 residues. Trimming removed 5 bases from V and 4 bases from J; junction bases left unmatched: 9. Looked up from germline, CDR1 is SGDLS and CDR2 is YYNGEE. The CDR3 loop is CASSVTGQVPDTQYF. The CDR3 DNA reads TGTGCCAGCAGTGTGACGGGACAGGTCCCAGATACGCAGTATTTT.

The chain employs TRBV11-3 and TRBJ1-2; D gene uncertain. The CDR3 covers 13 residues. The V gene's germline CDR1 is SGHNT and CDR2 YENEEA. The V gene lost 5 bases and the J gene lost 8 bases, with 15 bases spanning the gap. In DNA, the CDR3 is TGTGCCAGCAGCCCCGTCTGGGGTCAAGGCTACACCTTC. This gives the protein CASSPVWGQGYTF.

This clone is a singleton in its sample. This chain links TRBV27 with TRBJ2-5; D unresolved. The end of the DNA is better explained by TRBJ2-7, so the J call may be wrong. Germline V gene lookup returns CDR1 MNHEY and CDR2 SMNVEV (reference sequence). This CDR3 comprises 13 residues. CDR3 sequence reads: CASSFSSAYEQYF. DNA of the CDR3: TGTGCCAGCAGTTTTTCCAGCGCCTACGAGCAGTACTTC.

This chain joins TRBV11-2 and TRBJ2-6, with D perhaps TRBD2 (5 bases). This CDR3 is built from 16 residues. Trimming pared 7 bases from V and 0 bases from J, leaving 13 bases between. The germline V gene encodes CDR1 SGHAT and CDR2 FQNNGV. Here the CDR3 DNA reads TGTGCCAGCACCCCCCTCCGGGACTCTGGGGCCAACGTCCTGACTTTC. Its protein is CASTPLRDSGANVLTF.

The chain joins TRBV27 to TRBJ1-5; D unresolved. This CDR3 has 12 residues. Trimming stripped 6 bases from V and 7 bases from J, with 10 bases between. Germline CDR1 is MNHEY and CDR2 is SMNVEV (reference sequence). CDR3 region: CASSLRGQPQHF. Written as DNA, the CDR3 is TGTGCCAGCAGCCTTCGGGGACAGCCCCAGCATTTT.

CDR3 loop: CASSIWPGSYEQYF. CDR3 sequence (DNA): TGTGCCAGTAGTATCTGGCCAGGGAGCTACGAGCAGTACTTC. The chain carries TRBV19 and TRBJ2-7; D may be TRBD1 or TRBD2 (5 bases each). The V end was cut by 3 bases, the J end by 3 bases, with 12 bases between. Per the germline V gene, CDR1 is LNHDA and CDR2 is SQIVND (reference sequence). The CDR3 extends over 14 amino acids. Together with reference TRBV19 and TRBJ2-7, the CDR3 gives the full variable domain: DGGITQSPKYLFRKEGQNVTLSCEQNLNHDAMYWYRQDPGQGLRLIYYSQIVNDFQKGDIAEGYSVSREKKESFPLTVTSAQKNPTAFYLCASSIWPGSYEQYFGPGTRLTVT.

V usage is TRBV28 and J usage is TRBJ2-5; weak D call: TRBD1 (7 bases). CDR3 length: 15 amino acids. V was clipped by 5 bases and J by 4 bases, with 17 bases between them. Germline V CDR1 and CDR2: MDHEN, SYDVKM. Written as DNA, the CDR3 is TGTGCCAGCAGTCCAAGGGGGCGGGAAAGAGAGACCCAGTACTTC. Translating gives CASSPRGRERETQYF.

This clone was seen only once. CDR3 amino acids: CASSETYEQYF. For the CDR3, the DNA is TGTGCCAGCAGCGAGACCTACGAGCAGTACTTC. The chain links TRBV7-2 to TRBJ2-7; D gene uncertain. The V gene lost 5 bases and the J gene lost 2 bases, with 4 bases spanning the gap. The length of the CDR3 is 11 residues. CDR1 SGHTA and CDR2 FQGNSA come from the germline V gene.

This clone was seen once. The rearrangement uses TRBV9 and TRBJ2-1; 9 bases fit TRBD1. Trimming at V came to 3 bases and at J to 5 bases, leaving 3 bases not matched to a gene. CDR1 is SGDLS and CDR2 is YYNGEE in the germline V gene. This CDR3 has 14 amino acids. This CDR3 reads CASSARDRDNEQFF. The CDR3 DNA reads TGTGCCAGCAGCGCCCGGGACAGGGACAATGAGCAGTTCTTC.

The rearrangement joins TRBV19 to TRBJ1-4; D is ambiguous. Trimming left V 6 bases short and J 7 bases short, with 18 bases between. The CDR3 spans 15 residues. Germline V CDR1 and CDR2: LNHDA, SQIVND (reference sequence). CDR3 loop: CASRDEVVGGEKLFF. The CDR3 region has the DNA TGTGCCAGTAGGGACGAAGTAGTAGGTGGTGAAAAACTGTTTTTT.

Only one count was recorded for this clone. The genes are TRBV6-5 and TRBJ2-1, with 8 bases matching TRBD2. The V and J ends lost 2 bases and 10 bases, in that order; junction bases with no gene match: 10. From germline, CDR1 is MNHEY and CDR2 SVGAGI. This CDR3 comprises 15 residues. DNA for the CDR3: TGTGCCAGCAGTTACGCCGATACTAGCGGTCGGGAGCAGTTCTTC. This sequence encodes CASSYADTSGREQFF.

CDR3 protein: CASSSTGVYEQYF. In nucleotides, the CDR3 is TGTGCCAGCAGTTCGACGGGGGTCTACGAGCAGTACTTC. The chain carries TRBV6-5 and TRBJ2-7; a possible D gene is TRBD2 (6 bases). There are 13 residues in the CDR3. The germline gives CDR1 MNHEY, CDR2 SVGAGI. The ends were cut back, 4 bases at V and 3 bases at J, with 10 bases in the middle.

V is TRBV7-2 and J is TRBJ2-5, with unresolved D. The CDR3 has 15 amino acids. V lost 1 base to trimming and J lost 3 bases, with 12 bases between them. Per germline, CDR1 SGHTA and CDR2 FQGNSA. CDR3 nucleotides: TGTGCCAGCAGCTTAGTTAGTGGGATGGAAGAGACCCAGTACTTC. Its protein product is CASSLVSGMEETQYF. Looking up the rest from reference TRBV7-2 and TRBJ2-5 gives the full variable domain: GAGVSQSPSNKVTEKGKDVELRCDPISGHTALYWYRQSLGQGLEFLIYFQGNSAPDKSGLPSDRFSAERTGGSVSTLTIQRTQQEDSAVYLCASSLVSGMEETQYFGPGTRLLVL.

The chain is built from TRBV11-3 and TRBJ2-2; D tentatively fits TRBD1 or TRBD2 (5 bases each). CDR1 and CDR2 from the germline V gene are SGHNT and YENEEA. Between the trimmed V and J ends, which lost 2 bases and 6 bases, there was a span of 16 bases. CDR3 length equals 16 residues. The DNA of the CDR3 is TGTGCCAGCAGCTTAACGGGGCCCATCACCCCCGGGGAGCTGTTTTTT. Residues: CASSLTGPITPGELFF.